The rows below give T cell receptor beta chains drawn from one sample of a study of response to subunit inactivated influenza vaccine. TCRdb passed the RT-PCR reads through MiXCR, listing each CDR3 protein once. The sample lists 200,000 to 300,000 distinct CDR3 sequences, less than 15% occurring once. The sample was non-naive T cells sorted from PBMCs, taken 14 to 15 days before vaccination. The receptors were gathered from a man in his fifties or sixties who received an inactivated influenza vaccine. Both conserved end residues are part of each CDR3. The D gene is left open where the match is weak. The size field is filled for only some rows; it gives once, few, many or a size class.

J	V	D	size	CDR3	DNA
TRBJ2-1	TRBV6-2/TRBV6-3	NA	NA	CASSSGGGSNEQFF	TGTGCCAGCAGTTCAGGCGGAGGTAGCAATGAGCAGTTCTTC
TRBJ2-7	TRBV28	TRBD2	many	CASSFGLAANYEQYF	TGTGCCAGCAGTTTCGGACTAGCGGCGAACTACGAGCAGTACTTC
TRBJ1-6	TRBV20-1	NA	few	CSASFPNSPLHF	TGCAGTGCTAGCTTCCCCAATTCACCCCTCCACTTT
TRBJ1-1	TRBV3-1	NA	many	CASSQTLEVTEAFF	TGTGCCAGCAGCCAAACATTAGAGGTCACTGAAGCTTTCTTT
TRBJ1-1	TRBV7-2	TRBD1	few	CASSLAIAGQGNTEAFF	TGTGCCAGCAGCTTAGCCATCGCGGGACAGGGCAACACTGAAGCTTTCTTT
TRBJ2-4	TRBV4-2	NA	many	CASSQSVGAKNIQYF	TGTGCCAGCAGCCAAAGCGTGGGGGCCAAAAACATTCAGTACTTC
TRBJ2-3	TRBV11-1	TRBD1	few	CASSPRQGISTDTQYF	TGTGCCAGCAGCCCGCGACAGGGGATTAGCACAGATACGCAGTATTTT
TRBJ1-4	TRBV15	NA	few	CATSNRNEKLFF	TGTGCCACCAGCAACCGGAATGAAAAACTGTTTTTT
TRBJ1-5	TRBV27	NA	NA	CASSLRLDQPQHF	TGTGCCAGCAGTTTGCGCCTCGATCAGCCCCAGCATTTT
TRBJ2-7	TRBV7-9	TRBD2	few	CASSAQREGLEQYF	TGTGCCAGCAGCGCTCAGCGGGAGGGCCTCGAGCAGTACTTC
TRBJ1-4	TRBV20-1	NA	NA	CSAIGVGNEKLFF	TGCAGTGCTATAGGGGTCGGGAATGAAAAACTGTTTTTT
TRBJ2-6	TRBV6-2/TRBV6-3	NA	many	CASSRTTDANVLTF	TGTGCCAGCAGCCGGACGACAGATGCGAACGTCCTGACTTTC
TRBJ2-5	TRBV7-2	TRBD2	few	CASSLSSGNLETQYF	TGTGCCAGCAGCTTGTCCAGCGGGAATTTGGAGACCCAGTACTTC
TRBJ2-1	TRBV9	TRBD2	many	CASSASGRDSYNEQFF	TGTGCCAGCAGCGCTAGCGGGAGGGATTCCTACAATGAGCAGTTCTTC
TRBJ1-3	TRBV12-3/TRBV12-4	NA	NA	CASLPRGSGNTIYF	TGTGCCAGCCTACCGAGGGGCTCTGGAAACACCATATATTTT
TRBJ2-1	TRBV12-3/TRBV12-4	TRBD2	many	CASSTLAGVPQDEQFF	TGTGCCAGCAGTACCTTAGCGGGAGTCCCCCAGGATGAGCAGTTCTTC
TRBJ1-5	TRBV7-2	NA	few	CASSLAVGFSNQPQHF	TGTGCCAGCAGCTTAGCGGTAGGGTTCAGCAATCAGCCCCAGCATTTT
TRBJ2-5	TRBV5-1	NA	many	CASTSGGPYQETQYF	TGCGCCAGCACTTCAGGGGGGCCGTACCAAGAGACCCAGTACTTC
TRBJ2-5	TRBV20-1	NA	few	CSARDPTVLQETQYF	TGCAGTGCTAGAGACCCGACAGTTCTCCAAGAGACCCAGTACTTC
TRBJ1-2	TRBV12-3/TRBV12-4	NA	few	CASSTTGFSYTF	TGTGCCAGCAGTACTACAGGATTCAGCTACACCTTC
TRBJ2-2	TRBV10-3	NA	few	CAIAGQNTGELFF	TGTGCCATAGCGGGACAGAACACCGGGGAGCTGTTTTTT
TRBJ2-5	TRBV27	TRBD1	NA	CASSPRDRGPQETQYF	TGTGCCAGCAGTCCCCGGGACAGGGGGCCTCAAGAGACCCAGTACTTC
TRBJ2-5	TRBV6-1	NA	few	CASSLHGQPQETQYF	TGTGCCAGCAGCCTCCACGGACAGCCACAAGAGACCCAGTACTTC
TRBJ2-3	TRBV2	NA	NA	CASSAYSGSTDTQYF	TGTGCCAGCAGTGCGTATAGCGGCAGCACAGATACGCAGTATTTT
TRBJ2-3	TRBV10-3	TRBD2	many	CAIRRGVDTDTQYF	TGTGCCATCAGGCGGGGGGTCGACACAGATACGCAGTATTTT
TRBJ1-2	TRBV20-1	NA	few	CSARDQRLPYGYTF	TGCAGTGCTAGAGATCAGAGGTTGCCCTATGGCTACACCTTC
TRBJ2-7	TRBV20-1	NA	few	CSASLTNYEQYF	TGCAGTGCTAGCTTGACGAACTACGAGCAGTACTTC
TRBJ2-1	TRBV28	TRBD2	NA	CACSSPGLAGHSYNEQFF	TGTGCCTGCAGTTCCCCGGGGCTAGCGGGGCACTCCTACAATGAGCAGTTCTTC
TRBJ2-1	TRBV29-1	NA	many	CSAAPGELVRGYNEQFF	TGCAGCGCCGCCCCAGGGGAGCTAGTTAGAGGTTACAATGAGCAGTTCTTC
TRBJ2-2	TRBV6-2/TRBV6-3	NA	many	CASSYHTNTGELFF	TGTGCCAGCAGTTACCATACGAACACCGGGGAGCTGTTTTTT
TRBJ2-7	TRBV6-1	NA	NA	CASRDLIAHEQYF	TGTGCCAGCCGGGACCTCATAGCCCACGAGCAGTACTTC
TRBJ2-7	TRBV5-1	TRBD2	many	CASTPWGGGSYEQYF	TGCGCCAGCACGCCCTGGGGCGGGGGTTCCTACGAGCAGTACTTC
TRBJ2-5	TRBV5-1	NA	many	CASSLGVGIQETQYF	TGCGCCAGCAGCTTGGGAGTCGGCATACAAGAGACCCAGTACTTC
TRBJ1-1	TRBV11-3	NA	few	CASSLGGPLTEAFF	TGTGCCAGCAGCTTAGGTGGACCCCTCACTGAAGCTTTCTTT
TRBJ2-6	TRBV6-5	NA	few	CASSLLTGFSGANVLTF	TGTGCCAGCAGCTTATTGACAGGCTTCTCTGGGGCCAACGTCCTGACTTTC
TRBJ2-1	TRBV4-2	TRBD2	few	CASSQALAGGVSSYNEQFF	TGTGCCAGCAGCCAAGCCCTAGCGGGAGGTGTAAGCTCCTACAATGAGCAGTTCTTC
TRBJ2-3	TRBV7-2	NA	few	CASSLFTTSTDTQYF	TGTGCCAGCAGCTTATTCACGACTAGCACAGATACGCAGTATTTT
TRBJ1-2	TRBV5-1	NA	few	CASSLGQFNYGYTF	TGCGCCAGCAGCTTGGGGCAGTTTAACTATGGCTACACCTTC
TRBJ2-3	TRBV2	NA	many	CASREDTSTDTQYF	TGTGCCAGCAGAGAGGACACCAGCACAGATACGCAGTATTTT
TRBJ2-3	TRBV27	NA	NA	CASSLAGLYTQYF	TGTGCCAGCAGTTTAGCGGGGCTCTATACGCAGTATTTT
TRBJ1-5	TRBV4-3	NA	many	CASSQEAGKRNQPQHF	TGCGCCAGCAGCCAAGAGGCAGGGAAGAGGAATCAGCCCCAGCATTTT
TRBJ2-3	TRBV2	TRBD2	many	CASSRGLAGFEGTDTQYF	TGTGCCAGCAGTAGGGGACTAGCGGGGTTTGAGGGCACAGATACGCAGTATTTT
TRBJ1-1	TRBV5-6	TRBD1	NA	CASSGLTGMNTEAFF	TGTGCCAGCAGCGGATTGACAGGGATGAACACTGAAGCTTTCTTT
TRBJ1-5	TRBV6-1	NA	few	CASLQGYSNQPQHF	TGTGCCAGTTTACAGGGATATAGCAATCAGCCCCAGCATTTT
TRBJ1-6	TRBV5-4	TRBD1	NA	CASSSGTALNSPLHF	TGTGCCAGCAGCTCCGGGACAGCACTGAATTCACCCCTCCACTTT
TRBJ2-1	TRBV20-1	TRBD2	many	CSASGRVNEQFF	TGCAGTGCTAGCGGGAGGGTAAATGAGCAGTTCTTC
TRBJ2-1	TRBV4-3	NA	few	CASSQVIDTTNEQFF	TGCGCCAGCAGCCAAGTTATCGATACCACAAATGAGCAGTTCTTC
TRBJ1-1	TRBV29-1	TRBD1	NA	CSVGDRGGVTEAFF	TGCAGCGTTGGCGACAGGGGGGGAGTCACTGAAGCTTTCTTT
TRBJ2-1	TRBV5-1	TRBD2	few	CASSRGLAGGGYNEQFF	TGCGCCAGCAGCAGAGGACTAGCGGGAGGTGGATACAATGAGCAGTTCTTC
TRBJ2-5	TRBV2	NA	NA	CASSDPLFKETQYF	TGTGCCAGCAGTGACCCTTTGTTTAAAGAGACCCAGTACTTC
TRBJ1-1	TRBV6-6	NA	many	CASKPGMNTEAFF	TGTGCCAGCAAACCAGGCATGAACACTGAAGCTTTCTTT
TRBJ1-4	TRBV28	NA	few	CASSPPGHRRHNEKLFF	TGTGCCAGCAGTCCGCCGGGGCACCGTCGACATAATGAAAAACTGTTTTTT
TRBJ1-2	TRBV5-1	NA	few	CASSPGGGPGYGYTF	TGCGCCAGCAGCCCGGGAGGTGGGCCAGGCTATGGCTACACCTTC
TRBJ2-1	TRBV9	NA	NA	CASSGGAGRVGDEQFF	TGTGCCAGCAGCGGTGGGGCAGGTCGGGTCGGGGATGAGCAGTTCTTC
TRBJ1-5	TRBV28	TRBD1	NA	CASSSGTGGRIQPQHF	TGTGCCAGCAGTTCTGGGACAGGGGGCCGTATTCAGCCCCAGCATTTT
TRBJ1-2	TRBV5-1	TRBD1	few	CASSSQGDGYTF	TGCGCCAGCAGCTCGCAGGGGGATGGCTACACCTTC
TRBJ1-1	TRBV5-1	TRBD1	few	CASSLGQGKVTEAFF	TGCGCCAGCAGCCTGGGACAGGGGAAGGTCACTGAAGCTTTCTTT